A single sample gave rise to the 14 T cell receptor beta chains below, sequenced in a study of identical twins. MiXCR, applied by TCRdb to the 5' RACE reads, yields one record per CDR3 protein. The table includes around 680,000 distinct CDR3 sequences, 8% to 9% detected once. The same data also contributed to another study, on yellow fever vaccine responses in identical twins.

Sequenced input: PBMCs. The origin of the receptors is a woman in her late teens or twenties in good health.

This clonotype was seen at least ten times. This chain links TRBV12-3 or TRBV12-4 with TRBJ2-5; tentatively, D is TRBD2 (7 bases). CDR3 size: 15 residues. Trimming shortened V by 7 bases and J by 2 bases, and 17 bases separated the two germline ends. This chain's CDR3 is CASKPLGRGQETQYF. CDR3 DNA: TGTGCCAGCAAACCCTTGGGGAGGGGGCAAGAGACCCAGTACTTC.

This clonotype was observed many times. This sequence joins TRBV12-3 or TRBV12-4 and TRBJ2-1; 7 bases agree with TRBD1. This CDR3 is 15 amino acids long. The J segment lost 4 bases and the V segment lost 5 bases, leaving 8 bases of the junction unmatched. CDR3 sequence: CASSDTDRVYNEQFF. In nucleotides, the CDR3 is TGTGCCAGCAGTGACACAGACAGGGTATACAATGAGCAGTTCTTC.

This clonotype was detected many times. The J gene is TRBJ1-1, the V gene TRBV29-1; 7 bases line up with TRBD1. The V gene's germline CDR1 is SQVTM and CDR2 ANQGSEA. V lost 7 bases to trimming and J lost 4 bases; unmatched junction nucleotides: 12. CDR3 length: 14 residues. Written as DNA, the CDR3 is TGCAGCGCCCGGGACAGACTCCGAACCACTGAAGCTTTCTTT. This sequence encodes CSARDRLRTTEAFF.

The chain combines TRBV5-5 with TRBJ1-1; possibly TRBD1 for D (5 bases). Trimming cost V 2 bases and J 0 bases, with 11 bases left between them. Germline V gene lookup returns CDR1 SGHKS and CDR2 YYEKEE (reference sequence). The CDR3 is 15 residues long. CDR3 sequence reads: CASSFSGGMNTEAFF. CDR3 nucleotides: TGTGCCAGCAGCTTCTCCGGGGGGATGAACACTGAAGCTTTCTTT.

This clonotype has a count of ten or more. This chain joins TRBV7-9 and TRBJ2-2; TRBD1 is a possible D gene (6 bases). The CDR3 length is 13 residues. Germline V lookup: CDR1 SEHNR, CDR2 FQNEAQ (reference sequence). Trimming removed 5 bases at V and 9 bases at J, with 13 bases between. CDR3 residues: CASSIQGSRELFF. In nucleotides, the CDR3 is TGTGCCAGCAGCATACAGGGATCCCGGGAGCTGTTTTTT.

The chain uses TRBV20-1 and TRBJ2-7; weak D call: TRBD1 (6 bases). Germline V gene data show CDR1 as DFQATT and CDR2 as SNEGSKA (reference sequence). The CDR3 has 13 amino acids. With 5 bases removed from V and 3 bases from J, the gap between germline ends came to 14 bases. As DNA, the CDR3 is TGCAGTGCTTTGATTCCGACAGGCTACGAGCAGTACTTC. Its translation: CSALIPTGYEQYF.

The chain carries TRBV7-6 and TRBJ2-1; D call uncertain. V lost 1 base to trimming and J lost 6 bases, with 7 bases between them. Germline CDR1 and CDR2: SGHVS and FNYEAQ. CDR3 size: 13 residues. The CDR3 DNA reads TGTGCCAGCAGCTTAGAGACTTTCAATGAGCAGTTCTTC. Residues: CASSLETFNEQFF.

This clonotype turned up a few times. The chain uses TRBV11-2 and TRBJ2-3; TRBD1 matches at 9 bases. V shed 5 bases, J shed 2 bases, and the junction held 14 bases outside the gene matches. Germline V gene data show CDR1 as SGHAT and CDR2 as FQNNGV. The CDR3 contains 18 residues. The CDR3 spells CASSRPGTGRSNTDTQYF. The DNA for the CDR3 is TGTGCCAGCAGCCGACCCGGGACAGGGAGGAGTAACACAGATACGCAGTATTTT.

This chain links TRBV7-9 with TRBJ2-7; tentatively, D is TRBD1 or TRBD2 (5 bases each). Trimming took 5 bases from V and 0 from J, leaving 17 bases between them. CDR3 length equals 16 residues. Germline V gene data show CDR1 as SEHNR and CDR2 as FQNEAQ (reference sequence). Here the CDR3 reads CASSPGGGQSSYEQYF. CDR3 nucleotide sequence: TGTGCCAGCAGCCCCGGAGGCGGACAAAGCTCCTACGAGCAGTACTTC.

The chain is built from TRBV7-2 and TRBJ2-7; TRBD1 might be the D (5 bases). CDR1 is SGHTA, CDR2 FQGNSA, per germline. The length of the CDR3 is 14 residues. The ends were cut back, 0 bases at V and 2 bases at J, with 8 bases in the middle. The CDR3 loop reads CASSLATETYEQYF. As DNA, the CDR3 is TGTGCCAGCAGCTTAGCGACAGAGACCTACGAGCAGTACTTC. Based on the CDR3 plus reference TRBV7-2 and TRBJ2-7, the full variable domain is GAGVSQSPSNKVTEKGKDVELRCDPISGHTALYWYRQSLGQGLEFLIYFQGNSAPDKSGLPSDRFSAERTGGSVSTLTIQRTQQEDSAVYLCASSLATETYEQYFGPGTRLTVT.

The rearrangement uses TRBV15 and TRBJ2-6; D is unclear. Germline CDR1 LNHNV, CDR2 YYDKDF (reference sequence). This CDR3 spans 17 amino acids. With 3 bases removed from V and 4 bases from J, the gap between germline ends came to 16 bases. The chain's CDR3 is CATSSPWVSGGANVLTF. The CDR3 DNA reads as TGTGCCACCAGCAGCCCATGGGTGTCCGGGGGGGCCAACGTCCTGACTTTC.

The chain joins TRBV3-1 to TRBJ2-3, with 10 bases fitting TRBD2. The CDR3 sequence is 17 residues long. In germline, CDR1 is LGHDT, CDR2 YNNKEL (reference sequence). V was clipped by 1 base and J by 5 bases; unmatched bases: 9. This chain's CDR3 is CASSQGLAGTGRDTQYF. The CDR3 region has the DNA TGTGCCAGCAGCCAAGGACTAGCGGGCACCGGTAGAGATACGCAGTATTTT.

The genes are TRBV20-1 and TRBJ2-4, with 7 positions matching TRBD2. The CDR3 runs 18 residues. The germline V gene encodes CDR1 DFQATT and CDR2 SNEGSKA (reference sequence). The junction had 22 bases not matched to a gene; V was cut back by 8 bases and J by 3 bases. CDR3 sequence reads: CSPTPAAGSDLVKNIQYF. The CDR3 nucleotides are TGCAGTCCCACCCCAGCAGCGGGATCCGATCTGGTCAAAAACATTCAGTACTTC.

This clonotype was detected ten times or more. The chain carries TRBV10-2 and TRBJ2-3; tentatively, D is TRBD2 (6 bases). The CDR3 contains 15 residues. The germline CDR1 and CDR2 sequences are WSHSY and SAAADI. Trimming stripped 7 bases from V and 0 bases from J, with 14 bases between. The CDR3 is CASKELATSTDTQYF. The CDR3 DNA is TGCGCCAGCAAAGAACTAGCCACAAGCACAGATACGCAGTATTTT.